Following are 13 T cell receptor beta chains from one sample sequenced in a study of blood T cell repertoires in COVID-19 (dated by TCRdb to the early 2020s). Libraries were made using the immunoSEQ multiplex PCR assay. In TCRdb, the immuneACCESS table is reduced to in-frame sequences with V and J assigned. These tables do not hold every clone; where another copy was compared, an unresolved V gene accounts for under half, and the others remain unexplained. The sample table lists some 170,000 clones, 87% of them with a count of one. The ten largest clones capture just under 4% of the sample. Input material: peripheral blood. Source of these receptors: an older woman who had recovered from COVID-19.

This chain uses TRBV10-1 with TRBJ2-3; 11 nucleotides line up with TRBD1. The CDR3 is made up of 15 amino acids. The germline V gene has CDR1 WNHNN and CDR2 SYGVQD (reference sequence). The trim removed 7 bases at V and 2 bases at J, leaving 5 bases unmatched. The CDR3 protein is CASTSGQGVTDTQYF. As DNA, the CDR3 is TGCGCCAGCACCTCGGGACAGGGGGTCACAGATACGCAGTATTTT.

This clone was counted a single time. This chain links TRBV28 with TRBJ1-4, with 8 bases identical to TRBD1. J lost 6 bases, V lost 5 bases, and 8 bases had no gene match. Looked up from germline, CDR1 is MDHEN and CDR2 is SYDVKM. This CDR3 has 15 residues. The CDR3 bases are TGTGCCAGCAGTACGGGACAGGAAGCGGATGAAAAACTGTTTTTT. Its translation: CASSTGQEADEKLFF. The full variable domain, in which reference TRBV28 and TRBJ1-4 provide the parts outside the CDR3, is DVKVTQSSRYLVKRTGEKVFLECVQDMDHENMFWYRQDPGLGLRLIYFSYDVKMKEKGDIPEGYSVSREKKERFSLILESASTNQTSMYLCASSTGQEADEKLFFGSGTQLSVL.

The CDR3 DNA reads as TGTGCCAGCAGTTTTAGGGGTGGCACAGATACGCAGTATTTT. Its protein product is CASSFRGGTDTQYF. The rearrangement links TRBV28 to TRBJ2-3; D perhaps matches TRBD1 (5 bases). The CDR3 length is 14 residues. Germline V gives CDR1 MDHEN, CDR2 SYDVKM. Trimming removed 3 bases at V and 1 base at J, with 8 bases between. Drawing the rest from reference TRBV28 and TRBJ2-3, the complete variable domain is DVKVTQSSRYLVKRTGEKVFLECVQDMDHENMFWYRQDPGLGLRLIYFSYDVKMKEKGDIPEGYSVSREKKERFSLILESASTNQTSMYLCASSFRGGTDTQYFGPGTRLTVL.

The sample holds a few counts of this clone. The CDR3 coding sequence is TGTGCCAGCAGTCTAAACGCTGGACAGTTCTCTGGCTACACCTTC. Amino acids: CASSLNAGQFSGYTF. This chain connects TRBV6-5 to TRBJ1-2; a weak D match, TRBD1 (6 bases). Trimming left V 5 bases short and J 7 bases short, with 20 bases between. Looked up from germline, CDR1 is MNHEY and CDR2 is SVGAGI. CDR3 size: 15 residues.

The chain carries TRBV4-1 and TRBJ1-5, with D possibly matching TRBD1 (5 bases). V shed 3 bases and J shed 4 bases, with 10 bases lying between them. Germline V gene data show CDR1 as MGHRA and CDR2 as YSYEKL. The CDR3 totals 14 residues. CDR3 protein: CASSQQGLNQPQHF. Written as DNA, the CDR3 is TGCGCCAGCAGCCAGCAGGGCTTAAATCAGCCCCAGCATTTT.

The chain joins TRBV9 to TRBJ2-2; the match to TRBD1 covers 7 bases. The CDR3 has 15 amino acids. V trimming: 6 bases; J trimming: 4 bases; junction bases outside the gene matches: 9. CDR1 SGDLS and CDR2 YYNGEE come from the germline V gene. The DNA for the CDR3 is TGTGCCAGCAACCTAGGACAGGCCGCCACCGGGGAGCTGTTTTTT. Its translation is CASNLGQAATGELFF.

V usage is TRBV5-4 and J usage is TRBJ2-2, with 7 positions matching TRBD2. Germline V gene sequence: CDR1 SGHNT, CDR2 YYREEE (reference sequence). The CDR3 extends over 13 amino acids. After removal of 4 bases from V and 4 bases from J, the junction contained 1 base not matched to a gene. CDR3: CASSPGGTGELFF. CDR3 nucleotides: TGTGCCAGCAGCCCGGGGGGCACCGGGGAGCTGTTTTTT.

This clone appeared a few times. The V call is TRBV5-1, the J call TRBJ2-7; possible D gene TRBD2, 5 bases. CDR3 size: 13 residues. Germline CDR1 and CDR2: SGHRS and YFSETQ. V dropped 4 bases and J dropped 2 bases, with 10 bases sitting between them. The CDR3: CASSAGRTYEQYF. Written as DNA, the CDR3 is TGCGCCAGCAGCGCGGGCCGAACCTACGAGCAGTACTTC.

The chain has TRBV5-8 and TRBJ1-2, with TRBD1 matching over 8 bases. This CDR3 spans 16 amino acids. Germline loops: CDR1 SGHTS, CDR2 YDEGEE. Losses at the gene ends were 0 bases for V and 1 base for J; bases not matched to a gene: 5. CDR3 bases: TGTGCCAGCAGCTTGGACTTGGACAGGGATAACTATGGCTACACCTTC. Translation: CASSLDLDRDNYGYTF.

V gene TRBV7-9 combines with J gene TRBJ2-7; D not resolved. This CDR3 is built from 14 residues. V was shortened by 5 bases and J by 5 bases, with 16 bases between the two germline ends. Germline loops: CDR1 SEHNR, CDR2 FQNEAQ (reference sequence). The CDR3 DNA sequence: TGTGCCAGCAGCCCCCGGCCCGGGTCCCACGAGCAGTACTTC. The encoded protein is CASSPRPGSHEQYF.

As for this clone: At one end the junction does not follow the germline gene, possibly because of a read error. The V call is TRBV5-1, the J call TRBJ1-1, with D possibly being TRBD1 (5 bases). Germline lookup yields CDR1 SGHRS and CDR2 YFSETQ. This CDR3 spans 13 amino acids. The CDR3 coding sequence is TGCGCCAGCAGCTTTCACCGGGACTCCCTTTTAATCTTT. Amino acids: CASSFHRDSLLIF.

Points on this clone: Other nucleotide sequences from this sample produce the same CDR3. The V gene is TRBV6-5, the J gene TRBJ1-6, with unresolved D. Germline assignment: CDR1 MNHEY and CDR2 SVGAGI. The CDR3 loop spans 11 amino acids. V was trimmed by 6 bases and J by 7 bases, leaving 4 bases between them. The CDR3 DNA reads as TGTGCCAGCAGGGAGAATTCACCCCTCCACTTT. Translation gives CASRENSPLHF.

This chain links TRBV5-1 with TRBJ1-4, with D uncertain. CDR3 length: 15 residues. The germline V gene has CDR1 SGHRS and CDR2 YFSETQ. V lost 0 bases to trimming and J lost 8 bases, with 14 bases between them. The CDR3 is CASSLAGEASEKLFF. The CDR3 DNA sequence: TGCGCCAGCAGCTTGGCCGGGGAGGCGAGCGAAAAACTGTTTTTT.